This T cell receptor beta chain is from a study of graft-versus-host responses after intestinal transplantation. Study-wide results and caveats: Circulating GvH clone levels at their peak were associated with HvG declines (early post-transplant). Subjects displaying graft-donor T cell macrochimerism possessed elevated graft-versus-host to host-versus-graft clonal ratios inside allografts.

Germline-derived CDR1 and CDR2 are MNHNS and SASEGT. V lost 10 bases to trimming and J lost 3 bases; unmatched junction nucleotides: 9. CDR3 length: 13 residues. Sequencing was performed with immunoSEQ multiplex PCR; in TCRdb, only in-frame clones are kept and a portion is missing. The sample lists around 19,000 clones, under 50% occurring once. CD4 and CD8 responders that proliferated in the reaction were FACS-sorted. The chain carries TRBV6-1 and TRBJ2-7; 7 bases are shared with TRBD2. This specimen was alloreactive CD4+ T cells from a mixed lymphocyte reaction culture, taken before intestinal transplant. Subset meaning: CFSE-low proliferating T cells sorted from approximately 6-day pre-transplant mixed lymphocyte reaction (GvH or HvG direction). The clonotype comes from a human patient who received an intestinal transplant. CDR3 DNA: TGTGCCACCGCAAGGCTAGCGGTCTACGAGCAGTACTTC. Residues: CATARLAVYEQYF.